This TCR beta chain was recovered during a study of cytomegalovirus exposure and HLA in healthy donors. Looking at the study overall: Early on, a data release was issued that held tens of millions of unique TCRs from HLA-typed donors.

Trimming took off 5 bases at V and 3 bases at J, with 10 bases between the two ends. CDR3 size: 13 residues. CDR1 is MNHEY and CDR2 is SVGAGI in the germline V gene. A multiplex PCR was run with 60 Vbeta primers and 13 Jbeta primers. Some clones are missing from TCRdb's copy, which holds only in-frame ones; the method was immunoSEQ multiplex PCR. The data contain approximately 150,000 clones, 55% to 70% of them seen just once; the ten biggest clones take up over 2.5%. Sequencing was done on a sample of PBMCs. This sequence was found in a woman in her twenties or thirties in good health and CMV-seropositive. This chain links TRBV6-5 with TRBJ1-1; weak D call: TRBD1 (5 bases). The CDR3 protein is CASSLTGDTEAFF. The CDR3 DNA sequence: TGTGCCAGCAGTCTCACGGGGGACACTGAAGCTTTCTTT.